What follows are 21 T cell receptor beta chains derived from one specimen sequenced in a study of response to subunit inactivated influenza vaccine (dated by TCRdb to the late 2010s). To prepare the library, RT-PCR was applied. TCRdb shows the sequencer as Illumina HiSeq 2500. TCRdb reanalyzed the raw reads on its own, using fastp at Q25 for trimming and MiXCR for clone calling, and kept in-frame beta chains. Each CDR3 protein gets just one entry, which takes the most common genes and DNA from the rows behind it. In all, the sample holds 650,000 to 800,000 distinct CDR3 sequences, and approximately 13% of those were seen once. 5.5% to 8% of the sample belongs to the ten largest clones. The specimen comprised PBMCs from blood, sampled about 14 days before vaccination. These receptors originate from a man aged 50-59 years who received an inactivated influenza vaccine. Donor details come from another sample of the same person, matched by shared clones.

This clonotype was recorded at least ten times. The rearrangement links TRBV3-1 to TRBJ2-5; TRBD2 aligns across 9 bases. The CDR3 totals 15 residues. The V gene end was trimmed by 2 bases and the J gene end by 1 base; junction bases not matched to a gene: 2. Germline CDR1 and CDR2: LGHDT and YNNKEL (reference sequence). CDR3 coding DNA: TGTGCCAGCAGCCAATTAGCGGGAGTCCAAGAGACCCAGTACTTC. Translating it yields CASSQLAGVQETQYF.

This clonotype was seen repeatedly, ten times or more. The chain carries TRBV3-1 and TRBJ1-1; TRBD1 might be the D (6 bases). Trimming removed 4 bases from V and 1 base from J, with 13 bases in between. The CDR3 covers 15 residues. The germline V gene encodes CDR1 LGHDT and CDR2 YNNKEL (reference sequence). The DNA for the CDR3 is TGTGCCAGCAGCCCCGGGGGCATTAGGAACACTGAAGCTTTCTTT. This codes for CASSPGGIRNTEAFF.

This clonotype was picked up one time. This chain links TRBV25-1 with TRBJ2-7, with D hard to call. The CDR3 has 13 amino acids. Germline V gene data show CDR1 as MGHDK and CDR2 as SYGVNS. V lost 5 bases and J 6 bases, leaving 14 bases between the germline ends. The CDR3 bases are TGTGCCAGCAGTCCCACCGTGACGGGCGAGCAGTACTTC. Protein sequence: CASSPTVTGEQYF.

V is TRBV24-1 and J is TRBJ2-1, with D possibly matching TRBD1 (5 bases). Trimming pared 4 bases from V and 6 bases from J, leaving 15 bases between. Germline V lookup: CDR1 KGHDR, CDR2 SFDVKD. This CDR3 is built from 15 residues. In nucleotides, the CDR3 is TGTGCCACCAGTGACGACAGCTCCCCCTCCAATGAGCAGTTCTTC. It encodes CATSDDSSPSNEQFF.

There are many counts of this clonotype. This rearrangement joins TRBV7-9 to TRBJ1-4; D gene uncertain. V was trimmed by 8 bases and J by 8 bases, leaving 12 bases between them. From germline, CDR1 is SEHNR and CDR2 FQNEAQ (reference sequence). There are 12 residues in the CDR3. The CDR3 is CASEMNEEKLFF. CDR3 sequence (DNA): TGTGCCAGCGAGATGAACGAGGAAAAACTGTTTTTT.

In this sample, this clonotype turned up many times. The J gene is TRBJ2-1, the V gene TRBV6-1, with 9 bases fitting TRBD1. The CDR3 length is 14 residues. Germline values: CDR1 MNHNS, CDR2 SASEGT. V shed 7 bases, J shed 5 bases, and the junction held 6 bases outside the gene matches. CDR3 coding DNA: TGTGCCAGCAAATGGACAGGGGCTGACAATGAGCAGTTCTTC. Its protein is CASKWTGADNEQFF.

A word on this clonotype: Possible read error: a much larger clone is one base away. The CDR3 nucleotides are TGTGCCAGTAGTGTCGGGGTTTATCAGCCCCAGCATTTT. Translating gives CASSVGVYQPQHF. The chain combines TRBV28 with TRBJ1-5; D not certain. V lost 9 bases, J lost 5 bases, and 14 bases lay in between. CDR1 MDHEN and CDR2 SYDVKM come from the germline V gene. CDR3 size: 13 residues. Full variable domain (outside the CDR3, taken from reference TRBV28 and TRBJ1-5): DVKVTQSSRYLVKRTGEKVFLECVQDMDHENMFWYRQDPGLGLRLIYFSYDVKMKEKGDIPEGYSVSREKKERFSLILESASTNQTSMYLCASSVGVYQPQHFGDGTRLSIL.

This clonotype was found many times. The chain carries TRBV20-1 and TRBJ1-1, with D perhaps TRBD1 (5 bases). The V and J ends lost 6 bases and 0 bases respectively, with 11 bases between them. The V gene's germline CDR1 is DFQATT and CDR2 SNEGSKA (reference sequence). There are 13 residues in the CDR3. CDR3 in DNA: TGCAGTGCCAGGGACCCCATGAACACTGAAGCTTTCTTT. Residues: CSARDPMNTEAFF.

CDR3 sequence reads: CSARDRRDNEQFF. CDR3 in DNA: TGCAGTGCTAGAGATCGGCGGGACAATGAGCAGTTCTTC. The chain uses TRBV20-1 and TRBJ2-1; D perhaps matches TRBD2 (5 bases). The CDR3 is 13 residues long. V lost 0 bases to trimming and J lost 5 bases, with 8 bases between them. From germline, CDR1 is DFQATT and CDR2 SNEGSKA (reference sequence).

This clonotype was found a few times. The chain links TRBV29-1 to TRBJ2-3; D is uncertain. The CDR3 has 13 residues. CDR1 and CDR2 (germline): SQVTM, ANQGSEA. Deletions cut 4 bases from V and 2 bases from J, with 10 bases between. The CDR3 sequence is CSVGGGLTDTQYF. The CDR3 bases are TGCAGCGTTGGTGGCGGCCTCACAGATACGCAGTATTTT.

The CDR3 DNA reads as TGTGCCAGCAGGGAAAGACCGTTATGGGGACAGGGGGAGTACGAGCAGTACTTC. Translated, it gives CASRERPLWGQGEYEQYF. The V call is TRBV2, the J call TRBJ2-7; TRBD1 matches 11 bases. V lost 6 bases, J lost 4 bases, and 17 bases stayed unmatched. CDR3 size: 18 residues. The germline V gene has CDR1 SNHLY and CDR2 FYNNEI. Supplemented by reference TRBV2 and TRBJ2-7, the full variable domain reads EPEVTQTPSHQVTQMGQEVILRCVPISNHLYFYWYRQILGQKVEFLVSFYNNEISEKSEIFDDQFSVERPDGSNFTLKIRSTKLEDSAMYFCASRERPLWGQGEYEQYFGPGTRLTVT.

This chain connects TRBV6-2 or TRBV6-3 to TRBJ2-7; 8 bases agree with TRBD1. This CDR3 has 13 residues. V lost 7 bases, J lost 2 bases, and 4 bases stayed unmatched. Germline lookup yields CDR1 MNHEY and CDR2 SVGEGT. The CDR3 nucleotides are TGTGCCAGCACGGGCAGGGGGCCCTACGAGCAGTACTTC. Translating it yields CASTGRGPYEQYF.

This clonotype was detected only a few times. V is TRBV28 and J is TRBJ2-3, with 8 bases lining up with TRBD2. The germline V gene has CDR1 MDHEN and CDR2 SYDVKM. The V gene end was trimmed by 8 bases and the J gene end by 0 bases; junction bases not matched to a gene: 4. The CDR3 loop spans 14 amino acids. The CDR3 here is CASARGGSTDTQYF. CDR3 DNA: TGTGCCAGCGCCCGGGGGGGAAGCACAGATACGCAGTATTTT.

The gene calls are TRBV6-2 or TRBV6-3 and TRBJ1-2; D is perhaps TRBD1 (5 bases). Germline CDR1 and CDR2: MNHEY and SVGEGT. Trimming removed 2 bases from V and 1 base from J, with 14 bases in between. The CDR3 has 16 amino acids. CDR3 in amino acids: CASSYGGFADNYGYTF. DNA of the CDR3: TGTGCCAGCAGTTACGGGGGATTCGCGGATAACTATGGCTACACCTTC.

V is TRBV12-3 or TRBV12-4 and J is TRBJ2-1; D gene unclear. The CDR3 runs to 14 residues. Deletions cut 6 bases from V and 2 bases from J, with 11 bases between. For the CDR3, the DNA is TGTGCCAGCAGCCTAGGGCAAACCTACAATGAGCAGTTCTTC. Translated, it gives CASSLGQTYNEQFF.

The table lists this clonotype with many counts. The V gene is TRBV20-1, the J gene TRBJ2-1; D is possibly TRBD2 (5 bases). CDR1 DFQATT and CDR2 SNEGSKA come from the germline V gene (reference sequence). V dropped 6 bases and J dropped 4 bases, with 16 bases sitting between them. This CDR3 is 14 amino acids long. CDR3 sequence: CSAPSGMGYNEQFF. The CDR3 nucleotides are TGCAGTGCCCCTTCCGGGATGGGGTACAATGAGCAGTTCTTC.

This clonotype was recorded a few times. This chain's CDR3 is CASTKSGTGNYGYTF. CDR3 DNA: TGTGCCAGCACCAAGTCCGGGACAGGGAACTATGGCTACACCTTC. The chain links TRBV28 to TRBJ1-2; 9 bases line up with TRBD1. V lost 7 bases, J lost 2 bases, and 8 bases stayed unmatched. Germline V gene sequence: CDR1 MDHEN, CDR2 SYDVKM. The CDR3 has 15 residues.

V usage is TRBV2 and J usage is TRBJ2-1; the match to TRBD1 covers 8 bases. Germline CDR1 and CDR2: SNHLY and FYNNEI. J lost 7 bases, V lost 7 bases, and 6 bases had no gene match. The CDR3 is 13 amino acids. For the CDR3, the DNA is TGTGCCAGCAATCCGGACAGGGTGAATGAGCAGTTCTTC. It translates to CASNPDRVNEQFF.

The rearrangement links TRBV6-5 to TRBJ2-3, with D tentatively TRBD1 (5 bases). This CDR3 has 15 amino acids. The germline V and J ends were trimmed by 2 bases and 0 bases, with 9 bases remaining between them. CDR1 is MNHEY and CDR2 is SVGAGI in the germline V gene. The CDR3 bases are TGTGCCAGCAGTTACAATGGGGCGAGCACAGATACGCAGTATTTT. It is translated as CASSYNGASTDTQYF.

This chain connects TRBV7-2 to TRBJ2-1; 9 nucleotides line up with TRBD1. Trimming cost V 4 bases and J 8 bases; bases outside gene matches: 9. CDR1 SGHTA and CDR2 FQGNSA come from the germline V gene. The CDR3 contains 15 residues. CDR3 amino acids: CASSSRDRVIDEQFF. CDR3 in DNA: TGTGCCAGCAGCTCCCGGGACAGGGTTATCGATGAGCAGTTCTTC.

The CDR3 loop is CAISEQENYGYTF. Written as DNA, the CDR3 is TGTGCCATCAGTGAACAGGAGAACTATGGCTACACCTTC. The chain couples TRBV10-3 to TRBJ1-2; perhaps TRBD1 as D (5 bases). V was clipped by 3 bases and J by 2 bases, with 7 bases between them. CDR1 ENHRY and CDR2 SYGVKD come from the germline V gene. The CDR3 has 13 amino acids.